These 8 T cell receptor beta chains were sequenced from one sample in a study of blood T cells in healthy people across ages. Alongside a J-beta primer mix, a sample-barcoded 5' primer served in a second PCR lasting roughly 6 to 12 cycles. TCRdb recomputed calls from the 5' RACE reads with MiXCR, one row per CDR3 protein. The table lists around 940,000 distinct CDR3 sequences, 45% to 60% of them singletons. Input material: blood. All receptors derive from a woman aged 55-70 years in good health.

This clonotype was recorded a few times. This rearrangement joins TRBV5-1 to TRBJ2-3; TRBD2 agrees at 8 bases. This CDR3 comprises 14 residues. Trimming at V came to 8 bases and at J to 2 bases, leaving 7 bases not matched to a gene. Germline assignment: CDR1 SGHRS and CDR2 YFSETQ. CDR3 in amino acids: CASSISGDTDTQYF. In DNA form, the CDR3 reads TGCGCCAGTTCGATTAGCGGGGACACAGATACGCAGTATTTT.

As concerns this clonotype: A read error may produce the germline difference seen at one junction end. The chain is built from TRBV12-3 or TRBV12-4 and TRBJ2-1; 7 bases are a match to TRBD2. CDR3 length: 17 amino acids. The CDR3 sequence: CASRTTPSGKAYNEQFF. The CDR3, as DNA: TGCGCCAGCCGAACCACCCCGAGCGGGAAGGCCTACAATGAGCAGTTCTTC.

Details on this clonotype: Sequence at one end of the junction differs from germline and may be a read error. The CDR3 region is CASSPSTHSNQPQHF. The CDR3 coding sequence is TGTGCCAGCAGCCCCAGTACCCATAGCAATCAGCCCCAGCATTTC. V gene TRBV7-2 combines with J gene TRBJ1-5; D is ambiguous. The CDR3 is made up of 15 amino acids. Germline V lookup: CDR1 SGHTA, CDR2 FQGNSA.

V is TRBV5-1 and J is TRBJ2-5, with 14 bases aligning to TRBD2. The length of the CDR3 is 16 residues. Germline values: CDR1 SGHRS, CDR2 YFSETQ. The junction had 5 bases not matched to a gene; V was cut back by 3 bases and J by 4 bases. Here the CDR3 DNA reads TGCGCCAGCAGCTCCGAAGGACTAGCGGGAGGAGAGACCCAGTACTTC. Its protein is CASSSEGLAGGETQYF.

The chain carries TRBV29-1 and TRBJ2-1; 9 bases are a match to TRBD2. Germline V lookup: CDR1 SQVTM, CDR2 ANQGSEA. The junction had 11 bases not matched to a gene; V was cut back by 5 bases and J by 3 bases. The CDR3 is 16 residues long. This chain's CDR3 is CSVLLTSGRYYNEQFF. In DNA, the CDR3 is TGCAGCGTTTTACTTACGAGCGGGAGGTACTACAATGAGCAGTTCTTC.

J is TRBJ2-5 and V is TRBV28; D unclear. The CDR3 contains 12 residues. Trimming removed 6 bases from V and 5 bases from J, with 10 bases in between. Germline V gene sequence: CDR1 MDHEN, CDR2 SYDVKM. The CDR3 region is CASRAMTETQYF. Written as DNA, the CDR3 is TGTGCCAGCAGGGCTATGACCGAGACCCAGTACTTC.

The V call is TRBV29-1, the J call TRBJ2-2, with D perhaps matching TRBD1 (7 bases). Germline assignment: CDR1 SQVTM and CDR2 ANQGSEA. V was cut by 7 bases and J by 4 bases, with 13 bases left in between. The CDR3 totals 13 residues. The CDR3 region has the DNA TGCAGCGCCACCCAGGGGGGCACCGGGGAGCTGTTTTTT. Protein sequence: CSATQGGTGELFF.

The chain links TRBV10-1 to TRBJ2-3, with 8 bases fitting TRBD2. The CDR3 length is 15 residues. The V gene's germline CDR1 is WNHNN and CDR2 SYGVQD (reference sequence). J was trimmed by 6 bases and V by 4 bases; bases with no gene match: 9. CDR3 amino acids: CASSAGTSSADTQYF. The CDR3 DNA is TGCGCCAGCAGTGCCGGGACTAGTTCAGCGGATACGCAGTATTTT.